This T cell receptor (beta chain) was identified in a study of T cells in Graves' hyperthyroidism and ophthalmopathy. Germline V CDR1 and CDR2: MNHNS, SASEGT. The CDR3 spans 15 residues. The V end lost 5 bases, the J end lost 3 bases, and 11 bases lay between the germline ends. This clonotype was counted many times. Amplification yielded TCR beta CDR3 regions, with RNA transcripts as the source. First-round RT-PCR with HTBI primers amplified the TCR CDR3 region. TCRdb passed the multiplex PCR reads through MiXCR, listing each CDR3 protein once. The table includes a few hundred thousand distinct CDR3 sequences, about a sixth detected once. Those with hyperthyroidism were 18 to 65 years old, newly diagnosed, and ill for under 2 months.

What was sequenced was blood. This sequence originates from a young woman with Graves' hyperthyroidism. The chain recombines TRBV6-1 with TRBJ1-6; D gene ambiguous. The CDR3 bases are TGTGCCAGCAGTCCGCGACGGATCTATAATTCACCCCTCCACTTT. Protein: CASSPRRIYNSPLHF.